Given below is one T cell receptor (beta chain) in context. Its antigen is not known. This record comes from a study of shared clonotypes between healthy human individuals. The CDR3 contains 14 residues. V shed 5 bases and J shed 0 bases, with 9 bases lying between them. The germline V gene encodes CDR1 SGHVS and CDR2 FNYEAQ. Clones were read by immunoSEQ multiplex PCR, and TCRdb kept only the in-frame ones, dropping some. The data show roughly 520,000 clones, around 96% seen once. Overall study results and limits: Relative to memory subsets, naive subsets generally showed larger estimated richness. An anticipated effect of sequencing depth on clonotype sharing among donors was recognized.

Only Caucasian adults living in Nashville, Tennessee served as donors. This sequence was found in a woman aged 25 to 39 in good health. Sequencing was carried out using naive CD4+ T cells sorted from blood. Subset reported: CD45RA+ positively selected. The V and J genes are TRBV7-6 and TRBJ2-3, with D possibly being TRBD2 (5 bases). As DNA, the CDR3 is TGTGCCAGCAGCGGACTGTATAGCACAGATACGCAGTATTTT. Encoded protein: CASSGLYSTDTQYF.